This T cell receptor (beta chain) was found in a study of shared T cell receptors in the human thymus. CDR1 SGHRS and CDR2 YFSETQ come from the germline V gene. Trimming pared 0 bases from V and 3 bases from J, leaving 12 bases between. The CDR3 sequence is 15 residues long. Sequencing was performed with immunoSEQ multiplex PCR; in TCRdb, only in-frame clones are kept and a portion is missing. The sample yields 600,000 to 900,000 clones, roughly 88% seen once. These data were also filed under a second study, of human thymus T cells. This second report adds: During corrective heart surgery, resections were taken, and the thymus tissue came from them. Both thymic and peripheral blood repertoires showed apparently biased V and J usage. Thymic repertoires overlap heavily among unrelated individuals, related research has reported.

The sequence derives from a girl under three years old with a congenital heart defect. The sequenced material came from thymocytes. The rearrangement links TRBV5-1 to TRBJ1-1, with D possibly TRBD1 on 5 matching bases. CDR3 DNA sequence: TGCGCCAGCAGCTTGGGTTCCGGGGGGGACACTGAAGCTTTCTTT. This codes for CASSLGSGGDTEAFF.